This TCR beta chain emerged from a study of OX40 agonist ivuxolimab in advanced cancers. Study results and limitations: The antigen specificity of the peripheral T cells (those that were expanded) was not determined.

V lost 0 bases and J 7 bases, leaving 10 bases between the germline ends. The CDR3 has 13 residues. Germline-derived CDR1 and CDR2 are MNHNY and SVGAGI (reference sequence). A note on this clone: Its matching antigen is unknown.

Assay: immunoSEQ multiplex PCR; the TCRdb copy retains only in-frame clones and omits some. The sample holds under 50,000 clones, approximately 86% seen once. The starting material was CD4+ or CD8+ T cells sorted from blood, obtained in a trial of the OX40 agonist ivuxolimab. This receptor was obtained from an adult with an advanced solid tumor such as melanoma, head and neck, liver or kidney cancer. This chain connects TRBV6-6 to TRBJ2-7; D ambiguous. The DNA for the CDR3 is TGTGCCAGCAGTTACTCCGCTTCGGGTGAGCAGTACTTC. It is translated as CASSYSASGEQYF.